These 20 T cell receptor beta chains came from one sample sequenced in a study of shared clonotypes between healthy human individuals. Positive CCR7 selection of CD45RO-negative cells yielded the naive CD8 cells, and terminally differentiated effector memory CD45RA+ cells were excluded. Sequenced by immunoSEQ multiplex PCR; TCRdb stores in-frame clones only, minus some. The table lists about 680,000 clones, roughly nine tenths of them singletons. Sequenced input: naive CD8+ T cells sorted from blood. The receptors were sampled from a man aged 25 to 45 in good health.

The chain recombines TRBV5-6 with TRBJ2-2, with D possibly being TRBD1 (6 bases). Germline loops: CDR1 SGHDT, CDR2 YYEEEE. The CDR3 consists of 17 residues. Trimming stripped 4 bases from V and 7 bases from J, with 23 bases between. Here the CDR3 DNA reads TGTGCCAGCAGCCTCGGACAGAGGGGGATCCGGGGCGGGGAGCTGTTTTTT. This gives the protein CASSLGQRGIRGGELFF. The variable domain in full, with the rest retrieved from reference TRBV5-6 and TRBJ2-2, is DAGVTQSPTHLIKTRGQQVTLRCSPKSGHDTVSWYQQALGQGPQFIFQYYEEEERQRGNFPDRFSGHQFPNYSSELNVNALLLGDSALYLCASSLGQRGIRGGELFFGEGSRLTVL.

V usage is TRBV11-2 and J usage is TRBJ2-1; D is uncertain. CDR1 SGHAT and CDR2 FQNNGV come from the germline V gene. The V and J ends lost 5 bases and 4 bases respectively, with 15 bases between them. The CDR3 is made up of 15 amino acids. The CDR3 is CASSDGTIKYNEQFF. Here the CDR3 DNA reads TGTGCCAGCAGCGACGGTACCATAAAATACAATGAGCAGTTCTTC.

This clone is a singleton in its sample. This CDR3 is CASSLGQTNEKLFF. The CDR3 region has the DNA TGTGCCAGCAGCTTGGGACAGACTAATGAAAAACTGTTTTTT. The chain employs TRBV7-9 and TRBJ1-4; TRBD1 agrees at 7 bases. CDR3 length equals 14 residues. CDR1 is SEHNR, CDR2 FQNEAQ, per germline (reference sequence). The J segment lost 2 bases and the V segment lost 3 bases, leaving 0 bases of the junction unmatched.

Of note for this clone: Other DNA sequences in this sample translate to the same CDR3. The CDR3 protein is CAWSGGTGDQPQHF. The CDR3, as DNA: TGTGCCTGGAGTGGGGGGACAGGCGATCAGCCCCAGCATTTT. J is TRBJ1-5 and V is TRBV30; 8 positions match TRBD1. The CDR3 is 14 residues long. From germline, CDR1 is GTSNPN and CDR2 SVGIG (reference sequence). J gave up 5 bases and V 1 base, and 4 bases lay outside the gene matches. The whole variable domain, filled in from reference TRBV30 and TRBJ1-5, reads SQTIHQWPATLVQPVGSPLSLECTVEGTSNPNLYWYRQAAGRGLQLLFYSVGIGQISSEVPQNLSASRPQDRQFILSSKKLLLSDSGFYLCAWSGGTGDQPQHFGDGTRLSIL.

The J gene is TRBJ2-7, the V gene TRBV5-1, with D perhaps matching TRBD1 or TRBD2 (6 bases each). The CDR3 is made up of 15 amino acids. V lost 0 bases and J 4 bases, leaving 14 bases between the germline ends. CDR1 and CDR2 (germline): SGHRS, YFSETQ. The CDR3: CASSLVFRGAYEQYF. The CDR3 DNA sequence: TGCGCCAGCAGCTTGGTTTTTAGGGGGGCTTACGAGCAGTACTTC.

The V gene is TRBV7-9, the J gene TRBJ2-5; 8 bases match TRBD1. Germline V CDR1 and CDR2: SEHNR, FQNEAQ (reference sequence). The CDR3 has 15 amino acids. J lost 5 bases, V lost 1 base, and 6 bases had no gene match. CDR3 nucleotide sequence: TGTGCCAGCAGCTTAGGGACAGGGACCTGGGAGACCCAGTACTTC. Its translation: CASSLGTGTWETQYF. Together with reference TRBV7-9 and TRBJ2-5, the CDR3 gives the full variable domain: DTGVSQNPRHKITKRGQNVTFRCDPISEHNRLYWYRQTLGQGPEFLTYFQNEAQLEKSRLLSDRFSAERPKGSFSTLEIQRTEQGDSAMYLCASSLGTGTWETQYFGPGTRLLVL.

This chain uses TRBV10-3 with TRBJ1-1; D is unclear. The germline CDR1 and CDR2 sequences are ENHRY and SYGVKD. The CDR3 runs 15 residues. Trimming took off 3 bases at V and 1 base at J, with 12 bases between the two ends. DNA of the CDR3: TGTGCCATCAGTGAAAAGTGGGCAGAGAACACTGAAGCTTTCTTT. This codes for CAISEKWAENTEAFF.

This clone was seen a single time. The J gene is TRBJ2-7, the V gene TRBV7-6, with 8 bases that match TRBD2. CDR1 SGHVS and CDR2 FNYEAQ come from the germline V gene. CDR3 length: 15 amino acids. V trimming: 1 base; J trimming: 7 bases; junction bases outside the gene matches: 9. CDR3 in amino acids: CASSLGPGTSGEQYF. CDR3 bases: TGTGCCAGCAGCTTAGGCCCCGGGACTAGTGGGGAGCAGTACTTC.

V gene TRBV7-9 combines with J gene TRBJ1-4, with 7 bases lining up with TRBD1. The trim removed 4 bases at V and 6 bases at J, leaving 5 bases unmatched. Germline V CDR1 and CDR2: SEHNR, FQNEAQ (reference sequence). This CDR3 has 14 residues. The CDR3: CASSSGGWDEKLFF. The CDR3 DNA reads TGTGCCAGCAGCTCAGGGGGTTGGGATGAAAAACTGTTTTTT.

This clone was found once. In nucleotides, the CDR3 is TGTGCCAGCAGTGGGGGGGACAGCCTTACTTACGAGCAGTACTTC. Its translation is CASSGGDSLTYEQYF. The chain has TRBV6-1 and TRBJ2-7, with D perhaps matching TRBD1 (7 bases). Germline V gene lookup returns CDR1 MNHNS and CDR2 SASEGT. The V and J ends lost 4 bases and 4 bases respectively, with 17 bases between them. CDR3 length equals 15 residues.

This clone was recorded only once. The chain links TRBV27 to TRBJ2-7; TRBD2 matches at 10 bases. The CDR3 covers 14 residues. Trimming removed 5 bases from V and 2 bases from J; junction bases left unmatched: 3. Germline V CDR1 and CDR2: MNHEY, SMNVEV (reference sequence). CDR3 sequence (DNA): TGTGCCAGCAGTGTAGCGGGAGGACCCTACGAGCAGTACTTC. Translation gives CASSVAGGPYEQYF.

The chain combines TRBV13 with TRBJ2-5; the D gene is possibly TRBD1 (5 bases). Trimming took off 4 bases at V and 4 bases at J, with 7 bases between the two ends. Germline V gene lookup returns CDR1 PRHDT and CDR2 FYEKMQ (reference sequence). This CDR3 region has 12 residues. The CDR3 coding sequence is TGTGCCAGCAGCTCGCAGGGAGAGACCCAGTACTTC. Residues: CASSSQGETQYF.

The CDR3 DNA reads as TGTGCCAGCACCTCGACGGTGGGACAGGGGGCACCCGGGGCCAACGTCCTGACTTTC. Amino acid sequence: CASTSTVGQGAPGANVLTF. The chain recombines TRBV9 with TRBJ2-6; the match to TRBD1 covers 12 bases. CDR3 length: 19 amino acids. The J segment lost 4 bases and the V segment lost 6 bases, leaving 14 bases of the junction unmatched. Germline lookup yields CDR1 SGDLS and CDR2 YYNGEE.

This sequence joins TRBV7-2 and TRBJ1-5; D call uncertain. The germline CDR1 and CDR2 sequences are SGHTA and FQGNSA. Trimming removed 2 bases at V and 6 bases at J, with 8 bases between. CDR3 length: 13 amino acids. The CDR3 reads CASSLRLSQPQHF. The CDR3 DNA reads TGTGCCAGCAGCTTACGTTTGTCTCAGCCCCAGCATTTT.

In DNA, the CDR3 is TGTGCCAGTAGTTTCATCGGACTAGCGGGAGGACGCGAGCAGTACTTC. Its translation: CASSFIGLAGGREQYF. The chain is built from TRBV19 and TRBJ2-7; 14 nucleotides match TRBD2. The junction had 9 bases not matched to a gene; V was cut back by 5 bases and J by 6 bases. The CDR3 runs 16 residues. Looked up from germline, CDR1 is LNHDA and CDR2 is SQIVND (reference sequence).

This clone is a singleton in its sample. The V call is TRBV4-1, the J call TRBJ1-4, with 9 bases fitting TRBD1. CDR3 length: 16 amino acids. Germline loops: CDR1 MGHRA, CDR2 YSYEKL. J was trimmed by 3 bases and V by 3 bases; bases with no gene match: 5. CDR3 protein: CASSHAGTGSNEKLFF. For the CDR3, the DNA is TGCGCCAGCAGCCACGCTGGGACAGGGTCTAATGAAAAACTGTTTTTT.

CDR3 DNA: TGTGCCAGCAGCCCCCCGGGGGGCCCCGGGGAGCTGTTTTTT. Residues: CASSPPGGPGELFF. The chain employs TRBV7-9 and TRBJ2-2; tentative D call: TRBD2 (7 bases). V lost 5 bases and J 6 bases, leaving 13 bases between the germline ends. There are 14 residues in the CDR3. Germline lookup yields CDR1 SEHNR and CDR2 FQNEAQ (reference sequence).

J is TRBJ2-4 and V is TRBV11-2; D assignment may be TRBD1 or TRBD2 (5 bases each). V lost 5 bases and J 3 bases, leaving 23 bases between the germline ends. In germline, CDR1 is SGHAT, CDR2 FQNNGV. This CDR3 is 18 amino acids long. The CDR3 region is CASSTTGLPGGDKNIQYF. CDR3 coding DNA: TGTGCCAGCAGCACTACTGGACTCCCTGGGGGTGACAAAAACATTCAGTACTTC.

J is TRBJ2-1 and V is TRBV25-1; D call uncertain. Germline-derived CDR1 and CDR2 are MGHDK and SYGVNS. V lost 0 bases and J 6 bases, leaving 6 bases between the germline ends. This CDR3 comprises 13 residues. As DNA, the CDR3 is TGTGCCAGCAGTGAATATCCCATCAATGAGCAGTTCTTC. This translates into CASSEYPINEQFF.

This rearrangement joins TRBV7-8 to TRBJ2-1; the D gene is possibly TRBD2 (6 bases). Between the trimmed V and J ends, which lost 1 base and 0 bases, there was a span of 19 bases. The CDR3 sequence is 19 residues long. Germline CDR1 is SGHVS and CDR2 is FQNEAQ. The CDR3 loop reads CASSLDGPRGGISYNEQFF. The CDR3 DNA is TGTGCCAGCAGCTTAGATGGACCAAGGGGCGGGATCTCCTACAATGAGCAGTTCTTC.